What follows is one T cell receptor (beta chain) and its context. The antigen is not known. The sample originates from a study of OX40 agonist ivuxolimab in advanced cancers. Study details: Each dose-escalation patient presented with hepatocellular carcinoma, melanoma, renal cell or head and neck cancer. Three partial responders included one hepatocellular carcinoma patient and two cutaneous melanoma patients.

TCRdb's copy holds only in-frame clones and misses some; the assay was immunoSEQ multiplex PCR. The profile covers about 25,000 clones, with about 85% appearing a single time and about 30% taken by the ten largest. In germline, CDR1 is MNHNS, CDR2 SASEGT. V gave up 7 bases and J gave up 4 bases, with 14 bases separating them. The CDR3 extends over 13 amino acids. Notes on the study in general: Expanded peripheral T cells had an undetermined antigen specificity.

The source is an adult with an advanced solid tumor such as melanoma, head and neck, liver or kidney cancer. Material: CD4+ or CD8+ T cells sorted from blood, obtained in a trial of the OX40 agonist ivuxolimab. The V and J genes are TRBV6-1 and TRBJ2-7; weak D call: TRBD1 (7 bases). CDR3 sequence reads: CASTGDRFYEQYF. The CDR3 DNA follows: TGTGCCAGCACGGGGGACAGATTTTACGAGCAGTACTTC.